What follows describes a single TCR beta chain. The antigen is unknown. With approximately 10 days of culture completed, CD4+ T cells were isolated. Cultures had half their medium replaced with IL-2 medium on days 3 and 7. This record belongs to a study of vaccination effects on CD4 cells after COVID-19. Study-wide background: Antigen-specific CD4+ T cell clonotypes were called by their expansion after viral peptide-pool culture in ViraFEST.

The method was immunoSEQ multiplex PCR; TCRdb's version includes in-frame clones alone and lacks a portion of them. The sample yields almost 40,000 clones, 82% seen once. This sequence was found in a human donor who received a COVID-19 vaccine. The sequenced sample was CD4+ T cells from PBMCs cultured without peptide, obtained before COVID-19 vaccination.

CDR3 amino acids: CASSSTTSFPGELFF. The CDR3 region has the DNA TGTGCCAGCAGCTCTACTACTAGTTTCCCAGGGGAGCTGTTTTTT. V usage is TRBV11-2 and J usage is TRBJ2-2, with D perhaps TRBD2 (5 bases). The CDR3 covers 15 residues. Trimming removed 4 bases at V and 8 bases at J, with 17 bases between. Germline V gene sequence: CDR1 SGHAT, CDR2 FQNNGV.